In this sample, the clone carrying this T cell receptor (beta chain) turned up a few times. The antigen is unknown. The germline CDR1 and CDR2 sequences are SNHLY and FYNNEI. The V end was cut by 5 bases, the J end by 9 bases, with 11 bases between. CDR3 length: 12 residues. Reverse transcribing all isolated RNA meant expressed TCRB transcripts were sequenced. The average output of naive, central memory and regulatory T cell samples was a few million reads. The data were produced by immunoSEQ multiplex PCR, yet TCRdb's version contains in-frame clones alone and is incomplete. The table has just over 450,000 clones, approximately 28% seen once. This sample is part of a study of beta chain features in type 1 diabetes. Study outcomes and limitations: Moderate yet significant TCRB CDR3 shortening was seen in Type 1 diabetes patients in all four CD4+ subsets. For patients, the naive, central memory and Treg TCRB repertoires appeared more alike than for healthy donors.

Central memory, naive, regulatory and stem cell-like memory CD4+ cells were sorted by CD45RO/CCR7/CD25/CD127/CD95/CD27. The chain carries TRBV2 and TRBJ1-5; D gene ambiguous. The sequenced material came from naive CD4+ T cells from blood. This sequence was found in a young man in good health. This CDR3 reads CASSPIPGPQHF. Written as DNA, the CDR3 is TGTGCCAGCAGTCCTATCCCCGGGCCCCAGCATTTT.